A selection of T cell receptor beta chains follows, all from one sample in a study of blood T cell repertoires in COVID-19. Method: immunoSEQ multiplex PCR; TCRdb's copy keeps in-frame clones and lacks some. This sample carries some 180,000 clones, roughly 84% of them seen once, and the ten largest clones take under 4%. Material for sequencing was PBMCs or T cells enriched from blood (not recorded which). The origin of the receptors is a woman aged 25-40 years who had been exposed to COVID-19. Each CDR3 is given with its conserved first and last residue. A D gene is named only where the DNA matches it firmly. Rows may omit the clone size; those that give it use once, few, many or a size class.

d_call,clone_size,cdr3_length,v_call,j_call,cdr3_nt,cdr3_aa
.,.,13,TRBV4-3,TRBJ1-5,TGCGCCAGCAGCACTTCTATCGGGCAGCCCCAGCATTTT,CASSTSIGQPQHF
TRBD2,.,15,TRBV5-1,TRBJ2-2,TGCGCCAGCAGCCCGGAGACTAGCGTTAACGGGGAGCTGTTTTTT,CASSPETSVNGELFF
.,.,13,TRBV30,TRBJ1-5,TGTGCCTGGATGGGGGGGTACAATCAGCCCCAGCATTTT,CAWMGGYNQPQHF
TRBD1,.,15,TRBV7-9,TRBJ2-7,TGTGCCAGCAGCCCGACCGGGACAGGGGGTATCGAGCAGTACTTC,CASSPTGTGGIEQYF
TRBD1,.,12,TRBV29-1,TRBJ1-2,TGCAGCGTTGAAACAGGGGCTTATGGCTACACCTTC,CSVETGAYGYTF
TRBD1,.,14,TRBV19,TRBJ1-1,TGTGCCAGTAGTGATACCGGGACAGACACTGAAGCTTTCTTT,CASSDTGTDTEAFF
.,few,14,TRBV15,TRBJ1-6,TGTGCCACCAGCATACAGGGAAAAGGGACCCCCCTCCACTTT,CATSIQGKGTPLHF
.,few,13,TRBV29-1,TRBJ1-1,TGCAGCTACAAAGCGCCATTGAACACTGAAGCTTTCTTT,CSYKAPLNTEAFF
TRBD1,.,12,TRBV30,TRBJ1-1,TGTGCCTGGAGCGGGACAGGGATTGAAGCTTTCTTT,CAWSGTGIEAFF
.,.,14,TRBV5-3,TRBJ1-2,TGTGCCAGAAGACTAAGACCAGGGTCCTATGGCTACACCTTC,CARRLRPGSYGYTF
TRBD1,few,16,TRBV12-5,TRBJ2-2,TGTGCTAGTGGTTTGGCCAGGGGGCAAGGGACCGGGGAGCTGTTTTTT,CASGLARGQGTGELFF
.,.,18,TRBV2,TRBJ1-6,TGTGCCAGCAGTGCTCGAGCAGAGGGCCAAGAGTTCAATTCACCCCTCCACTTT,CASSARAEGQEFNSPLHF
TRBD2,once,17,TRBV4-1,TRBJ2-1,TGCGCCAGCAGCCAGACTTTAGCGGGGGGGACGTACAATGAGCAGTTCTTC,CASSQTLAGGTYNEQFF
TRBD1,.,14,TRBV30,TRBJ1-2,TGTGCCTGGAGTAAGGGGCCGACAGGGCGAGGCTACACCTTC,CAWSKGPTGRGYTF
TRBD2,.,16,TRBV5-1,TRBJ2-1,TGCGCCAGCAGCCCGGAGGGCGGGGGGCTCTACAATGAGCAGTTCTTC,CASSPEGGGLYNEQFF
.,.,14,TRBV3-1/TRBV3-2,TRBJ1-1,TGTGCCAGCAGCCCTAAGAGGGCGAACACTGAAGCTTTCTTT,CASSPKRANTEAFF
.,.,14,TRBV7-2,TRBJ2-3,TGTGCCAGCAGCTTAGTCCAGGGCTCAGATACGCAGTATTTT,CASSLVQGSDTQYF
.,once,17,TRBV4-2,TRBJ1-2,TGTGCCAGCAGCCAAGAAACGGGAGTGTCCGATGACTATGGCTACACCTTC,CASSQETGVSDDYGYTF
.,once,15,TRBV3-1/TRBV3-2,TRBJ2-3,TGTGCCAGCAGCCAAGTGGGGACTGGATCCGATACGCAGTATTTT,CASSQVGTGSDTQYF
.,.,16,TRBV15,TRBJ1-4,TGTGCCACCAGCAGGTTAACAGGATCAACTAATGAAAAACTGTTTTTT,CATSRLTGSTNEKLFF
TRBD1,once,15,TRBV5-8,TRBJ1-5,TGTGCCAGCAGCTGGGCCAGGGGGCTCGCTCAGCCCCAGCATTTT,CASSWARGLAQPQHF
.,.,14,TRBV5-1,TRBJ2-3,TGCGCCAGCAGCTTCACAGGTAGCACAGATACGCAGTATTTT,CASSFTGSTDTQYF
.,.,14,TRBV30,TRBJ1-5,TGTGCCTGGAGTGTACGATCAGAAAATCAGCCCCAGCATTTT,CAWSVRSENQPQHF
TRBD1,.,14,TRBV7-8,TRBJ2-7,TGTGCCAGCAGCTTAAGGGACAGGGGAGCCGAGCAGTACTTC,CASSLRDRGAEQYF
TRBD1,.,15,TRBV7-2,TRBJ1-4,TGTGCCAGCAGCACCTGGACAGGTCAGGATGAAAAACTGTTTTTT,CASSTWTGQDEKLFF
TRBD1,.,18,TRBV7-9,TRBJ1-6,TGTGCCAGCAGCTTAGGAACCCACATTCCCGGACAGGCAGATGTCCTCCACTTT,CASSLGTHIPGQADVLHF
.,.,15,TRBV14,TRBJ1-1,TGTGCCAGCAGCCAAGATCCTGGGGCGAACACTGAAGCTTTCTTT,CASSQDPGANTEAFF
.,.,12,TRBV18,TRBJ1-2,TGTGCCAGCTCGGTGGGACTCTATGGCTACACCTTC,CASSVGLYGYTF
.,.,16,TRBV19,TRBJ1-2,TGTGCCAGTAGTATCGGGCCGGGGGGAGCTAACTATGGCTACACCTTC,CASSIGPGGANYGYTF
TRBD2,.,13,TRBV19,TRBJ2-7,TGTGCCAGTAGTAGGGGACTAGCCTACGAGCAGTACTTC,CASSRGLAYEQYF
.,once,16,TRBV7-3,TRBJ2-1,TGTGCCAGCAGCCCCCAGGCCGGGGGGCGGTACAATGAGCAGTTCTTC,CASSPQAGGRYNEQFF
.,.,14,TRBV5-6,TRBJ1-4,TGTGCCAGCAGCTCCGATCCGACAGATGAAAAACTGTTTTTT,CASSSDPTDEKLFF
TRBD2,.,17,TRBV5-4,TRBJ2-1,TGTGCCAGCAGCAAGACTAGCGGGGGAATTTGGGAGAATGAGCAGTTCTTC,CASSKTSGGIWENEQFF
TRBD1,few,14,TRBV19,TRBJ1-2,TGTGCCAGTAGTACCAGGGGGCGCGACTATGGCTACACCTTC,CASSTRGRDYGYTF
TRBD2,.,16,TRBV7-9,TRBJ2-1,TGTGCCAGCAGCCGTAGCGGGGGGGCAGGTTACAATGAGCAGTTCTTC,CASSRSGGAGYNEQFF
TRBD1,few,15,TRBV19,TRBJ2-7,TGTGCCAGTAGGGACAGGGGCGACAGCTCCTACGAGCAGTACTTC,CASRDRGDSSYEQYF
.,once,17,TRBV20-1,TRBJ2-3,TGCAGTGCTAGTAGGTGGGGCCGATCGGGGGACACAGATACGCAGTATTTT,CSASRWGRSGDTDTQYF
.,.,15,TRBV12-2,TRBJ2-3,TGTGCAAGTCGCTGTGCGAGGGGGCGGGGTCATACGCAGTATTTT,CASRCARGRGHTQYF
TRBD2,.,17,TRBV11-3,TRBJ2-2,TGTGCCAGCAGCCCCCGTATAGCGGGGGGGAACACCGGGGAGCTGTTTTTT,CASSPRIAGGNTGELFF
.,once,16,TRBV27,TRBJ2-2,TGTGCCAGCAGTTCCGGAAGGACAGAGAACACCGGGGAGCTGTTTTTT,CASSSGRTENTGELFF
.,.,13,TRBV9,TRBJ2-7,TGTGCCAGCAGCGTAGCCGGCTCCTACGAGCAGTACTTC,CASSVAGSYEQYF
.,.,15,TRBV7-6,TRBJ2-7,TGTGCCAGCAGCTTAGAGCCTAGCGAATCCTACGAGCAGTACTTC,CASSLEPSESYEQYF
.,once,15,TRBV7-9,TRBJ1-4,TGTGCCAGCAGCTCCCCGACAGCTACTAATGAAAAACTGTTTTTT,CASSSPTATNEKLFF
.,.,13,TRBV5-1,TRBJ1-3,TGCGCCAGCAGCCGAGCGGAGGGAAACACCATATATTTT,CASSRAEGNTIYF
.,.,14,TRBV9,TRBJ2-1,TGTGCCAGCAGCGTAAGCGGGCTGACGGATGAGCAGTTCTTC,CASSVSGLTDEQFF
.,.,14,TRBV27,TRBJ2-7,TGTGCCAGCAGAGGAGGGGCAGGGCGAGGGGAGCAGTACTTC,CASRGGAGRGEQYF
.,once,14,TRBV5-1,TRBJ2-3,TGCGCCATTCCCGAGGGGGAACGCACAGATACGCAGTATTTT,CAIPEGERTDTQYF
.,.,12,TRBV19,TRBJ1-2,TGTGCCAGTAGTATCAGCCGAGCGGGCTACACCTTC,CASSISRAGYTF
TRBD1,.,15,TRBV2,TRBJ1-5,TGTGCCAGCAGTTTAACAGGGGGCGGAAATCAGCCCCAGCATTTT,CASSLTGGGNQPQHF
TRBD2,.,17,TRBV9,TRBJ2-3,TGTGCCAGCAGCGAATCTTTGCGGGGGGGTGAGACAGATACGCAGTATTTT,CASSESLRGGETDTQYF
.,.,12,TRBV16,TRBJ1-1,TGTGCCAGCAGCCTTGCGGCAACTGAAGCTTTCTTT,CASSLAATEAFF
.,.,10,TRBV20-1,TRBJ2-7,TGCAGTGCCCAGAACTACGAGCAGTACTTC,CSAQNYEQYF
.,.,13,TRBV10-1,TRBJ1-1,TGCGCCAGCAGTGAGTCGGGGAGGGATCGGGCTTTCTTT,CASSESGRDRAFF
.,.,13,TRBV9,TRBJ1-1,TGTGCCAGCAGCCGACAGATTAACACTGAAGCTTTCTTT,CASSRQINTEAFF
.,.,15,TRBV5-1,TRBJ2-1,TGCGCCAGCAGCTTGCCCTACAGGATGCAGAATGAGCAGTTCTTC,CASSLPYRMQNEQFF
.,.,15,TRBV4-3,TRBJ1-2,TGCGCCAGCAGCCAAGATGTGGAGCAGACTTATGGCTACACCTTC,CASSQDVEQTYGYTF
TRBD1,.,14,TRBV27,TRBJ1-2,TGTGCCAGCAGTTTCCGACAGGGGGAGGGGGGCTACACCTTC,CASSFRQGEGGYTF